The clone carrying this TCR beta chain was seen only a few times. This CDR3 is 12 amino acids long. Deletions cut 2 bases from V and 9 bases from J, with 8 bases between. Per the germline V gene, CDR1 is MNHEY and CDR2 is SMNVEV (reference sequence). The data originate from a study of blood T cell repertoires in COVID-19. In the original processing: Estimated nucleated cell counts came from reference gene primer amplification. TCRdb's table, derived via immunoSEQ multiplex PCR, lists solely in-frame clones and lacks some. V, J and clone size are those of that table, while D and trimming were read from the DNA. The repertoire consists of roughly 260,000 clones, with 90% to 95% occurring once and the leading ten covering around 1.8%.

This TCR came from a woman between 18 and 29 years old who had recovered from COVID-19. Sequencing used PBMCs or T cells enriched from blood (not recorded which). This rearrangement joins TRBV27 to TRBJ2-1; D gene uncertain. The DNA of the CDR3 is TGTGCCAGCAGTTTACAGTCTGGTGAGCAGTTCTTC. Translating gives CASSLQSGEQFF.